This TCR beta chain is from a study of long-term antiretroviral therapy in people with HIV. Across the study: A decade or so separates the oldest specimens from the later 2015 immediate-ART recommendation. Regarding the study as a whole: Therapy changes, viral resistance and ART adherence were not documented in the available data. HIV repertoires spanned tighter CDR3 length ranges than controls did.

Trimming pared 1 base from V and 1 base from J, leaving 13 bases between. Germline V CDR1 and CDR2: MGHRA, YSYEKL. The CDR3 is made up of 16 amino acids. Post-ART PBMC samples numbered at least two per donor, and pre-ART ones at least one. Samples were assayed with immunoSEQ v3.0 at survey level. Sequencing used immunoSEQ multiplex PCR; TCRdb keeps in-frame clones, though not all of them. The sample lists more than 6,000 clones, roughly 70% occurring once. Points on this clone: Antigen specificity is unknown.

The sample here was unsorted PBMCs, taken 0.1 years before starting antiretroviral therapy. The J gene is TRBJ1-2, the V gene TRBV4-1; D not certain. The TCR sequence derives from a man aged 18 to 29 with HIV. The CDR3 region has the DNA TGCGCCAGCAGCCAAGGGTACTCGGGCCTTAACTATGGCTACACCTTC. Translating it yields CASSQGYSGLNYGYTF.